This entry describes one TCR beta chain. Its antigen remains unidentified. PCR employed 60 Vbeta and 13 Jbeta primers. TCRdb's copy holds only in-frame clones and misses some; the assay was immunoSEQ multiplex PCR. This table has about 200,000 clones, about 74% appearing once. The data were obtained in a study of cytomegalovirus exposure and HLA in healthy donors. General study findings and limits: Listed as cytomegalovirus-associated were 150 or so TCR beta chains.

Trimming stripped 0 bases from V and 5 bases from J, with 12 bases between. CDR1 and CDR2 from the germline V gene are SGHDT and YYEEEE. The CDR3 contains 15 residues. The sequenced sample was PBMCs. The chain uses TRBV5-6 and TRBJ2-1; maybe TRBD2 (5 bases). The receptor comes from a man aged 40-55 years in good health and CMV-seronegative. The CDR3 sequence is CASSLAGGRHNEQFF. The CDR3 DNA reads TGTGCCAGCAGCTTGGCCGGAGGCCGGCACAATGAGCAGTTCTTC. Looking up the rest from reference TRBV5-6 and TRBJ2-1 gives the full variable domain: DAGVTQSPTHLIKTRGQQVTLRCSPKSGHDTVSWYQQALGQGPQFIFQYYEEEERQRGNFPDRFSGHQFPNYSSELNVNALLLGDSALYLCASSLAGGRHNEQFFGPGTRLTVL.